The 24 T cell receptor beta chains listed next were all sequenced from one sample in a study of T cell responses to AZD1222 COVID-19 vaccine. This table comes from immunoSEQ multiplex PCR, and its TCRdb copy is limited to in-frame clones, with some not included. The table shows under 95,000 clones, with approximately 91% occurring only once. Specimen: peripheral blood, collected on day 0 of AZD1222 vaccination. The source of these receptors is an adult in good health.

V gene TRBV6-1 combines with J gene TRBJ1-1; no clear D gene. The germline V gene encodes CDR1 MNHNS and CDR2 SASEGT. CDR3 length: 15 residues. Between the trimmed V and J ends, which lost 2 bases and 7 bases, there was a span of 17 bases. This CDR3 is CASSERSGANGEAFF. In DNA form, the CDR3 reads TGTGCCAGCAGTGAAAGATCGGGCGCCAACGGTGAAGCTTTCTTT.

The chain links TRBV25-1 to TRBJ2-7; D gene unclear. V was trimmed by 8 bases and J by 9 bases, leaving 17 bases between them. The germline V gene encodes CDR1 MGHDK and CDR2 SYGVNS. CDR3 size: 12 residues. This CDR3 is CASASLLGWQYF. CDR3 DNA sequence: TGTGCCAGCGCCAGCCTGTTGGGGTGGCAGTACTTC.

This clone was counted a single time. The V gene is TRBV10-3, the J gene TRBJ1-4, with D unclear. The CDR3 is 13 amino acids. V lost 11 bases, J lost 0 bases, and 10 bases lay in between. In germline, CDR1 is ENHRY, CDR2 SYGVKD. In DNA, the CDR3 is TGTGCCGCCCAACCTGCAACTAATGAAAAACTGTTTTTT. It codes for CAAQPATNEKLFF.

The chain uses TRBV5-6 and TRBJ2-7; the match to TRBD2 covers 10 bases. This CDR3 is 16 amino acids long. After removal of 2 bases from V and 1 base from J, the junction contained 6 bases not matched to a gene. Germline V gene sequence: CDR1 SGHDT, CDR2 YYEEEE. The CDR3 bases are TGTGCCAGCAGCTTCACCGGGACTAGCGTATCCTACGAGCAGTACTTC. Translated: CASSFTGTSVSYEQYF.

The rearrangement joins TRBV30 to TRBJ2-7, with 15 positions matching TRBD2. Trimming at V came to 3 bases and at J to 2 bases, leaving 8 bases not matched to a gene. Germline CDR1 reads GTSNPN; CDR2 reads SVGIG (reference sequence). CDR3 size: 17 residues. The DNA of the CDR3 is TGTGCCTGGAGCCGACTCCGGACTAGCGGGAGGGCCTACGAGCAGTACTTC. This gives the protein CAWSRLRTSGRAYEQYF.

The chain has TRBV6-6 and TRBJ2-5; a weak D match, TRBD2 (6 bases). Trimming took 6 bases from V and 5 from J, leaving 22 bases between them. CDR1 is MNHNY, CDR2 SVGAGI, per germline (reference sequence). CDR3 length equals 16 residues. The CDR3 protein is CASSPSFQGGSETQYF. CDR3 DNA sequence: TGTGCCAGCAGCCCCTCGTTCCAGGGAGGAAGTGAGACCCAGTACTTC.

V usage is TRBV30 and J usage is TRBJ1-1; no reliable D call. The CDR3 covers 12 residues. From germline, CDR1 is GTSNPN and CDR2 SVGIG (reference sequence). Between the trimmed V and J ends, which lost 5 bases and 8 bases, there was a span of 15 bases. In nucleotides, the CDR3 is TGTGCCTGGGGCTCATGGGTTGGGGAAGCTTTCTTT. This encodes CAWGSWVGEAFF.

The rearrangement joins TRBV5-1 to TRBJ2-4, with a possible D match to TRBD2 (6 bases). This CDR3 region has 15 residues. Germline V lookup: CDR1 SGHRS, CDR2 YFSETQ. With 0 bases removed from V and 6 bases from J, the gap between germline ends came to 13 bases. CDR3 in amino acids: CASSLEGLDGNIQYF. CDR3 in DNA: TGCGCCAGCAGCTTGGAGGGACTGGACGGAAACATTCAGTACTTC.

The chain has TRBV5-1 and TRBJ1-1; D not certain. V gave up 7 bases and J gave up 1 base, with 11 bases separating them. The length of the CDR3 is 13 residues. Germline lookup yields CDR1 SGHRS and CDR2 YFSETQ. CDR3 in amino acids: CASALTENTEAFF. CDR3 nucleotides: TGCGCCAGCGCCTTAACGGAGAACACTGAAGCTTTCTTT.

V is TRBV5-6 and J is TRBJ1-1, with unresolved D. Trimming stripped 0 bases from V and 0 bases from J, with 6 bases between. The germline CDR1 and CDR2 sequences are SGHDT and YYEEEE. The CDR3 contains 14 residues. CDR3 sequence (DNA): TGTGCCAGCAGCTTGGTACATTTGAACACTGAAGCTTTCTTT. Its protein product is CASSLVHLNTEAFF. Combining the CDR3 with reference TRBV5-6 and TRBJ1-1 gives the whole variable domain DAGVTQSPTHLIKTRGQQVTLRCSPKSGHDTVSWYQQALGQGPQFIFQYYEEEERQRGNFPDRFSGHQFPNYSSELNVNALLLGDSALYLCASSLVHLNTEAFFGQGTRLTVV.

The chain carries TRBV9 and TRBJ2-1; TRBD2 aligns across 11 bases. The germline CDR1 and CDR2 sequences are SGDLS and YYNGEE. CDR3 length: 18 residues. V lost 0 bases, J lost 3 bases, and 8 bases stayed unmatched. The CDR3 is CASSVVPSGGRFYNEQFF. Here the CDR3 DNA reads TGTGCCAGCAGCGTAGTTCCTAGCGGGGGGAGGTTCTACAATGAGCAGTTCTTC. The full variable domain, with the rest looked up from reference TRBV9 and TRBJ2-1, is DSGVTQTPKHLITATGQRVTLRCSPRSGDLSVYWYQQSLDQGLQFLIQYYNGEERAKGNILERFSAQQFPDLHSELNLSSLELGDSALYFCASSVVPSGGRFYNEQFFGPGTRLTVL.

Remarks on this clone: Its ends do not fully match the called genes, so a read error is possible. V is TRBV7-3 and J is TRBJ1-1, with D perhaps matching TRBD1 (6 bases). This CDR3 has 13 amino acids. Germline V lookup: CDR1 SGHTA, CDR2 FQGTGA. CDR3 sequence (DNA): TGTGCCAGCAGCATAACAGGGACCGCTGAAGCTTTCTTT. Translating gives CASSITGTAEAFF.

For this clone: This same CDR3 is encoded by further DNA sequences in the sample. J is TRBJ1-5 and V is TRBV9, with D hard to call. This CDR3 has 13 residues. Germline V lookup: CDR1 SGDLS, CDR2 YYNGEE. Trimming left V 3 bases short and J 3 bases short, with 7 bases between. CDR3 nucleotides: TGTGCCAGCAGCGGCACAGTCAATCAGCCCCAGCATTTT. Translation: CASSGTVNQPQHF.

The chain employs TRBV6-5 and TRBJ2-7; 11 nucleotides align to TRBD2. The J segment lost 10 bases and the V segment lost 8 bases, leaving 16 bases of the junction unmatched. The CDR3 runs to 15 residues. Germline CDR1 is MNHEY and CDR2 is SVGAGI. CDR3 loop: CASGQTSGVPLDQYF. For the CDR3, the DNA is TGTGCCAGCGGCCAGACTAGCGGGGTCCCTCTCGACCAGTACTTC.

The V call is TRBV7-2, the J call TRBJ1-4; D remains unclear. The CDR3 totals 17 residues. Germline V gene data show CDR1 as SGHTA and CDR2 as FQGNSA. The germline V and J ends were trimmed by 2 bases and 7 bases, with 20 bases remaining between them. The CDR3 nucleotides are TGTGCCAGCAGCTTATACGCCGGAGGTCAGTTCAGTGAAAAACTGTTTTTT. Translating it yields CASSLYAGGQFSEKLFF.

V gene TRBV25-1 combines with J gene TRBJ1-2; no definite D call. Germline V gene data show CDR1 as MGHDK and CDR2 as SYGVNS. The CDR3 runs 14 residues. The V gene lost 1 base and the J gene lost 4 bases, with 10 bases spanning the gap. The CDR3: CASSESSEGYGYTF. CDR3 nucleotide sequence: TGTGCCAGCAGTGAATCTTCCGAGGGCTATGGCTACACCTTC.

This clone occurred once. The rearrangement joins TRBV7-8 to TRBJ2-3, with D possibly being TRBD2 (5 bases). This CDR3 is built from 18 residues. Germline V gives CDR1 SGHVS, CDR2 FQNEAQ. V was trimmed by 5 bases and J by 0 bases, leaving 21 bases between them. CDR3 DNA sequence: TGTGCCAGCAGCACCCAGCGCTCTGGGGAGAGTAGCACAGATACGCAGTATTTT. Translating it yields CASSTQRSGESSTDTQYF.

The CDR3 DNA reads TGTGCCAGCAGTTTAGGTTTGAACACTGAAGCTTTCTTT. Its translation: CASSLGLNTEAFF. The chain joins TRBV27 to TRBJ1-1; D call uncertain. CDR3 length: 13 amino acids. V dropped 2 bases and J dropped 0 bases, with 4 bases sitting between them. Germline CDR1 and CDR2: MNHEY and SMNVEV (reference sequence).

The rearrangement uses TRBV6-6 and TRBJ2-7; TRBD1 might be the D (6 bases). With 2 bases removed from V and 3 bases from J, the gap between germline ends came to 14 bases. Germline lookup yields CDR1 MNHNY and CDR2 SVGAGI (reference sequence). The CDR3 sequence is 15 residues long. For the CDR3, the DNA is TGTGCCAGCAGTTACGACAGGCTGTATCACTACGAGCAGTACTTC. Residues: CASSYDRLYHYEQYF.

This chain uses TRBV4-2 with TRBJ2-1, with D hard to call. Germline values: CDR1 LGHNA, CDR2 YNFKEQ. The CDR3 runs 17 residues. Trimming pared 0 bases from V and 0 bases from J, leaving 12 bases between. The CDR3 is CASSQDQVRASYNEQFF. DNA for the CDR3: TGTGCCAGCAGCCAAGATCAGGTAAGGGCCTCCTACAATGAGCAGTTCTTC.

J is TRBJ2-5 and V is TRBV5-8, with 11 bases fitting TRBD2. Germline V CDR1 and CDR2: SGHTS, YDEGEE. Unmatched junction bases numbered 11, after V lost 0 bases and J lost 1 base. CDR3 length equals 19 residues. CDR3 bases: TGTGCCAGCAGCTTGGTGGCGACTAGCGGGGTCGAGTTCCAAGAGACCCAGTACTTC. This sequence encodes CASSLVATSGVEFQETQYF.

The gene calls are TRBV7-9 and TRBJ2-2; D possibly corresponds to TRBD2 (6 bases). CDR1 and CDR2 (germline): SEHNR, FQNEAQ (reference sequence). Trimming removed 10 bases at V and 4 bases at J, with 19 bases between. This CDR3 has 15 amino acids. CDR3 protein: CAKQTGTGGTGELFF. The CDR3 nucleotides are TGTGCCAAGCAGACCGGGACTGGAGGCACCGGGGAGCTGTTTTTT.

The CDR3 DNA follows: TGTGCCAGCAGCTTGCGGGGGACTAGCACAGATACGCAGTATTTT. Its translation: CASSLRGTSTDTQYF. The rearrangement joins TRBV7-6 to TRBJ2-3, with 7 positions matching TRBD2. J lost 0 bases, V lost 3 bases, and 3 bases had no gene match. Per germline, CDR1 SGHVS and CDR2 FNYEAQ. This CDR3 is 15 amino acids long. The complete variable domain, with remaining parts taken from reference TRBV7-6 and TRBJ2-3, reads GAGVSQSPRYKVTKRGQDVALRCDPISGHVSLYWYRQALGQGPEFLTYFNYEAQQDKSGLPNDRFSAERPEGSISTLTIQRTEQRDSAMYRCASSLRGTSTDTQYFGPGTRLTVL.

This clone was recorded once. CDR3 in amino acids: CATSSTRTDTQYF. The CDR3 bases are TGTGCCACCAGCAGTACTAGGACAGATACGCAGTATTTT. The chain uses TRBV15 and TRBJ2-3, with D possibly matching TRBD2 (5 bases). This CDR3 region has 13 residues. V was clipped by 3 bases and J by 3 bases, with 7 bases between them. CDR1 is LNHNV, CDR2 YYDKDF, per germline (reference sequence).